One and the same sample provided the 17 T cell receptor beta chains below, sequenced in a study of blood T cell repertoires in COVID-19. Here immunoSEQ multiplex PCR was the method, and the copy in TCRdb shows in-frame clones only, minus some. Of fewer than 350,000 clones in the sample, about 86% are singletons; the top ten hold around 2.1%. Source material: peripheral blood. Receptors were obtained from a woman younger than 45 who had recovered from COVID-19.

The rearrangement uses TRBV6-5 and TRBJ1-1, with TRBD1 as a possible D gene (6 bases). The CDR3 consists of 13 residues. Per the germline V gene, CDR1 is MNHEY and CDR2 is SVGAGI. V was cut by 5 bases and J by 8 bases, with 15 bases left in between. The CDR3 region is CASSPVGQIEAFF. DNA of the CDR3: TGTGCCAGCAGTCCCGTCGGACAGATAGAAGCTTTCTTT.

This rearrangement joins TRBV27 to TRBJ2-7; 11 nucleotides align to TRBD2. The V segment lost 2 bases and the J segment 2 bases; nucleotides outside the gene matches: 2. This CDR3 has 15 amino acids. Germline V gene data show CDR1 as MNHEY and CDR2 as SMNVEV (reference sequence). The CDR3, as DNA: TGTGCCAGCAGTTTAGGGACTAGCGGAACCTACGAGCAGTACTTC. It specifies CASSLGTSGTYEQYF.

The chain employs TRBV29-1 and TRBJ2-2; no definite D call. Germline-derived CDR1 and CDR2 are SQVTM and ANQGSEA. The CDR3 length is 12 residues. Between the trimmed V and J ends, which lost 6 bases and 1 base, there was a span of 6 bases. Here the CDR3 DNA reads TGCAGCGTGAGAGGGAACACCGGGGAGCTGTTTTTT. Its translation is CSVRGNTGELFF.

The chain is built from TRBV6-1 and TRBJ2-1; 8 nucleotides line up with TRBD2. The germline gives CDR1 MNHNS, CDR2 SASEGT. Trimming cost V 2 bases and J 7 bases; bases outside gene matches: 10. The CDR3 runs 16 residues. Here the CDR3 reads CASSETGGDFGNEQFF. The CDR3 region has the DNA TGTGCCAGCAGTGAAACCGGGGGGGATTTTGGGAATGAGCAGTTCTTC.

This clone was recorded only once. V is TRBV6-5 and J is TRBJ1-1, with 7 bases aligning to TRBD1. There are 12 residues in the CDR3. Germline trimming cut 11 bases from V and 2 bases from J; bases unmatched to any gene: 5. Germline V gene sequence: CDR1 MNHEY, CDR2 SVGAGI. The CDR3 sequence is CAVYRGNTEAFF. In nucleotides, the CDR3 is TGTGCCGTATACAGGGGCAACACTGAAGCTTTCTTT.

This chain joins TRBV3-1 (or the pseudogene TRBV3-2) and TRBJ1-6, with D possibly TRBD1 on 5 matching bases. Germline assignment: CDR1 LGHDT and CDR2 YNNKEL (reference sequence). Trimming took off 0 bases at V and 10 bases at J, with 10 bases between the two ends. The CDR3 length is 14 residues. The CDR3 spells CASSQDQGVSPLHF. CDR3 sequence (DNA): TGTGCCAGCAGCCAAGATCAGGGCGTCTCACCCCTCCACTTT.

This chain connects TRBV5-4 to TRBJ2-3; a weak D match, TRBD1 (5 bases). Germline CDR1 is SGHNT and CDR2 is YYREEE (reference sequence). The CDR3 runs to 14 residues. The V gene lost 4 bases and the J gene lost 5 bases, with 14 bases spanning the gap. CDR3 in DNA: TGTGCCAGCAGCAATGGCAGGGTTAAAGATACGCAGTATTTT. Its translation is CASSNGRVKDTQYF.

J is TRBJ1-1 and V is TRBV19, with a possible D match to TRBD1 (6 bases). The V gene lost 1 base and the J gene lost 5 bases, with 17 bases spanning the gap. This CDR3 contains 16 residues. The germline V gene encodes CDR1 LNHDA and CDR2 SQIVND (reference sequence). The CDR3 bases are TGTGCCAGTAGTATAGCGGGTCGAACAGGGCCAACTGAAGCTTTCTTT. This sequence encodes CASSIAGRTGPTEAFF.

The chain is built from TRBV6-5 and TRBJ2-1, with 9 bases lining up with TRBD2. CDR3 length: 14 amino acids. V shed 4 bases and J 6 bases; nucleotides not matched to a gene: 4. From germline, CDR1 is MNHEY and CDR2 SVGAGI. The CDR3 DNA reads TGTGCCAGCAGTTCTCTAGCGGGGATCAATGAGCAGTTCTTC. It codes for CASSSLAGINEQFF.

This sequence joins TRBV28 and TRBJ2-6; perhaps TRBD2 as D (6 bases). CDR3 length: 15 residues. Looked up from germline, CDR1 is MDHEN and CDR2 is SYDVKM. V was shortened by 6 bases and J by 1 base, with 10 bases between the two germline ends. The chain's CDR3 is CASRRDGSGANVLTF. CDR3 nucleotides: TGTGCCAGCAGGCGGGACGGGTCTGGGGCCAACGTCCTGACTTTC.

The V and J genes are TRBV28 and TRBJ1-2, with 10 nucleotides matching TRBD1. CDR3 size: 13 residues. The V gene's germline CDR1 is MDHEN and CDR2 SYDVKM. V lost 6 bases, J lost 7 bases, and 5 bases stayed unmatched. CDR3 in amino acids: CASRMTGGSGYTF. In nucleotides, the CDR3 is TGTGCCAGCAGAATGACAGGGGGCTCTGGCTACACCTTC.

This chain uses TRBV5-6 with TRBJ1-1; perhaps TRBD1 as D (6 bases). With 4 bases removed from V and 1 base from J, the gap between germline ends came to 8 bases. Looked up from germline, CDR1 is SGHDT and CDR2 is YYEEEE. The CDR3 has 13 residues. CDR3 DNA sequence: TGTGCCAGCAGCATGGACAGGAACACTGAAGCTTTCTTT. Translation: CASSMDRNTEAFF.

This chain connects TRBV4-2 to TRBJ2-3; a possible D gene is TRBD1 (5 bases). V lost 1 base, J lost 4 bases, and 9 bases lay in between. This CDR3 region has 14 residues. Germline CDR1 LGHNA, CDR2 YNFKEQ. Here the CDR3 reads CASSQAGPADTQYF. The CDR3 DNA is TGTGCCAGCAGCCAAGCAGGGCCCGCAGATACGCAGTATTTT.

The count of this clone is one. This chain uses TRBV27 with TRBJ2-1, with 7 nucleotides matching TRBD2. From germline, CDR1 is MNHEY and CDR2 SMNVEV (reference sequence). CDR3 size: 13 residues. J was trimmed by 5 bases and V by 4 bases; bases with no gene match: 2. CDR3 sequence (DNA): TGTGCCAGCAGTTGGCTAGCGGACAATGAGCAGTTCTTC. It codes for CASSWLADNEQFF.

The V and J genes are TRBV27 and TRBJ1-2, with TRBD1 matching over 8 bases. The germline gives CDR1 MNHEY, CDR2 SMNVEV (reference sequence). CDR3 length: 14 amino acids. After removal of 5 bases from V and 4 bases from J, the junction contained 6 bases not matched to a gene. CDR3 sequence: CASSTQTGGYGYTF. The CDR3 DNA reads TGTGCCAGCAGTACCCAAACAGGGGGCTATGGCTACACCTTC.

This clone showed up just a few times. The chain uses TRBV6-2 or TRBV6-3 and TRBJ1-6; no clear D. Trimming stripped 2 bases from V and 9 bases from J, with 11 bases between. CDR1 is MNHEY, CDR2 SVGEGT, per germline. The length of the CDR3 is 14 residues. The CDR3 loop is CASSYPHESSPLHF. As DNA, the CDR3 is TGTGCCAGCAGTTACCCCCACGAGAGTTCACCCCTCCACTTT.

V usage is TRBV4-1 and J usage is TRBJ2-7; 8 bases match TRBD1. CDR1 and CDR2 (germline): MGHRA, YSYEKL. V was clipped by 1 base and J by 3 bases; unmatched bases: 2. The CDR3 is made up of 14 amino acids. CDR3 nucleotides: TGCGCCAGCAGCCAAGGACAGGGGTTCTACGAGCAGTACTTC. Translated: CASSQGQGFYEQYF.